This passage covers 3 T cell receptor beta chains from one sample sequenced in a study of radiation and T cells in renal cell carcinoma. Indicated time point: blood 4 weeks post-SBRT, at nephrectomy. The treatment was: 15 Gy SBRT to primary tumor, nephrectomy 4 weeks later. Measured with immunoSEQ multiplex PCR; TCRdb has only the in-frame clones, and not every one. The table includes 80,000 or so clones, 70% to 90% detected once. The material sequenced was blood, taken from a patient whose treatment included radiotherapy and nephrectomy. The receptors shown here come from an older woman with renal cell carcinoma.

The V and J genes are TRBV6-5 and TRBJ1-5; TRBD1 agrees at 8 bases. This CDR3 region has 14 residues. J was trimmed by 7 bases and V by 5 bases; bases with no gene match: 7. Germline V gene data show CDR1 as MNHEY and CDR2 as SVGAGI. CDR3 sequence reads: CASSASTGGQPQHF. The CDR3 DNA is TGTGCCAGCAGTGCTTCCACAGGGGGACAGCCCCAGCATTTT.

The genes are TRBV5-6 and TRBJ1-1; 7 bases map to TRBD1. Germline V gene sequence: CDR1 SGHDT, CDR2 YYEEEE. This CDR3 has 14 residues. V gave up 4 bases and J gave up 8 bases; unmatched junction bases: 11. The CDR3 DNA reads TGTGCCAGCAGCACGGGACAGCGAAACCCCGAAGCTTTCTTT. Translation: CASSTGQRNPEAFF.

The rearrangement joins TRBV28 to TRBJ1-2; D is ambiguous. Germline assignment: CDR1 MDHEN and CDR2 SYDVKM. The CDR3 is 13 amino acids. With 1 base removed from V and 0 bases from J, the gap between germline ends came to 3 bases. For the CDR3, the DNA is TGTGCCAGCAGTTTATCGGCTAACTATGGCTACACCTTC. This encodes CASSLSANYGYTF.